Presented here are 29 T cell receptor beta chains from one specimen sequenced in a study of post-analysis software for immune sequencing data. Study findings and constraints: TRBV5-6, TRBV5-1 and TRBV20-1 were among a handful of TRBV segments more frequent in patients than controls.

Built from TCR beta cDNA, the libraries had unique molecular identifiers in them. Each CDR3 protein is one row after TCRdb ran MiXCR on the PCR reads. The table records about 570,000 distinct CDR3 sequences, around 36% of them present only once. What these receptors recognize is not known. The material sequenced was blood. These receptors were collected from a girl under 18 with multiple sclerosis.

The gene calls are TRBV5-1 and TRBJ2-1, with D maybe TRBD2 (6 bases). Germline CDR1 is SGHRS and CDR2 is YFSETQ. Trimming left V 3 bases short and J 3 bases short, with 16 bases between. This CDR3 is 16 amino acids long. This chain's CDR3 is CASSYVRAGSYNEQFF. DNA for the CDR3: TGCGCCAGCAGCTACGTCCGGGCGGGGAGCTACAATGAGCAGTTCTTC.

The CDR3 is CASSERHVGNTIYF. CDR3 nucleotides: TGTGCCAGCAGCGAACGACACGTTGGAAACACCATATATTTT. The V call is TRBV11-2, the J call TRBJ1-3; D call uncertain. The CDR3 sequence is 14 residues long. Germline CDR1 is SGHAT and CDR2 is FQNNGV. The ends were cut back, 5 bases at V and 3 bases at J, with 11 bases in the middle.

In regard to this clonotype: At one end, the junction sequence differs from germline, possibly due to a read error. This chain joins TRBV20-1 and TRBJ2-6; the D gene is possibly TRBD1 (6 bases). This CDR3 is 15 amino acids long. Germline lookup yields CDR1 DFQATT and CDR2 SNEGSKA (reference sequence). The CDR3 loop is CSAHQGNSGANALTF. CDR3 coding DNA: TGCAGTGCTCATCAGGGGAACTCTGGGGCCAACGCCCTGACTTTC.

The rearrangement joins TRBV3-1 to TRBJ2-1; D possibly uses TRBD1 or TRBD2 (5 bases each). Germline CDR1 reads LGHDT; CDR2 reads YNNKEL (reference sequence). V lost 4 bases and J 3 bases, leaving 13 bases between the germline ends. The CDR3 consists of 15 residues. CDR3 in amino acids: CASSPRESVYNEQFF. For the CDR3, the DNA is TGTGCCAGCAGCCCCAGGGAGTCGGTCTACAATGAGCAGTTCTTC.

This clonotype was seen a handful of times. V usage is TRBV2 and J usage is TRBJ2-1; maybe TRBD2 (7 bases). V gave up 5 bases and J gave up 0 bases, with 14 bases separating them. CDR1 is SNHLY and CDR2 is FYNNEI in the germline V gene. The CDR3 runs 16 residues. The CDR3 bases are TGTGCCAGCAGTCCCCGCGGGGGCCACTCCTACAATGAGCAGTTCTTC. This translates into CASSPRGGHSYNEQFF.

V and J are TRBV20-1 and TRBJ2-1; 8 bases line up with TRBD1. V trimming: 6 bases; J trimming: 4 bases; junction bases outside the gene matches: 8. The CDR3 is 14 residues long. Germline V CDR1 and CDR2: DFQATT, SNEGSKA (reference sequence). CDR3 loop: CSARTGRNYNEQFF. Written as DNA, the CDR3 is TGCAGTGCCAGGACAGGGCGGAATTACAATGAGCAGTTCTTC.

This clonotype has a handful of counts. The chain employs TRBV5-1 and TRBJ2-1, with D unresolved. The germline CDR1 and CDR2 sequences are SGHRS and YFSETQ. This CDR3 spans 17 amino acids. V was clipped by 7 bases and J by 7 bases, with 27 bases between them. The CDR3 region has the DNA TGCGCCAGCCAAACATTCATCAGGACGGATGGCTCGAATGAGCAGTTCTTC. Translating it yields CASQTFIRTDGSNEQFF. Supplemented by reference TRBV5-1 and TRBJ2-1, the full variable domain reads KAGVTQTPRYLIKTRGQQVTLSCSPISGHRSVSWYQQTPGQGLQFLFEYFSETQRNKGNFPGRFSGRQFSNSRSEMNVSTLELGDSALYLCASQTFIRTDGSNEQFFGPGTRLTVL.

The chain has TRBV20-1 and TRBJ1-4; D possibly corresponds to TRBD1 (5 bases). Germline CDR1 is DFQATT and CDR2 is SNEGSKA (reference sequence). The CDR3 totals 16 residues. V lost 0 bases and J lost 3, with 14 bases in between. As DNA, the CDR3 is TGCAGTGCTAGAGATCTGTTTGGGGGAGCTAATGAAAAACTGTTTTTT. It is translated as CSARDLFGGANEKLFF.

The CDR3 nucleotides read TGTGCCAGCAGCTTACTTGGGACAGGGGGCCAAGAGACCCAGTACTTC. Amino acid sequence: CASSLLGTGGQETQYF. This chain connects TRBV7-2 to TRBJ2-5; 11 bases line up with TRBD1. Looked up from germline, CDR1 is SGHTA and CDR2 is FQGNSA. This CDR3 is 16 amino acids long. The junction had 3 bases not matched to a gene; V was cut back by 2 bases and J by 1 base.

The table lists this clonotype with a few counts. The chain employs TRBV7-8 and TRBJ1-5, with 7 bases fitting TRBD1. J lost 4 bases, V lost 4 bases, and 16 bases had no gene match. Germline V gives CDR1 SGHVS, CDR2 FQNEAQ. This CDR3 is built from 18 residues. CDR3 sequence reads: CASSSQPYRDSPNQPQHF. The DNA of the CDR3 is TGTGCCAGCAGCTCCCAGCCTTACCGGGACAGCCCAAATCAGCCCCAGCATTTT. The complete variable domain, with remaining parts taken from reference TRBV7-8 and TRBJ1-5, reads GAGVSQSPRYKVAKRGQDVALRCDPISGHVSLFWYQQALGQGPEFLTYFQNEAQLDKSGLPSDRFFAERPEGSVSTLKIQRTQQEDSAVYLCASSSQPYRDSPNQPQHFGDGTRLSIL.

In this sample, this clonotype turned up a few times. CDR3 sequence: CATSDLGLHEQFF. In nucleotides, the CDR3 is TGTGCCACCAGTGACTTAGGTCTCCATGAGCAGTTCTTC. The chain recombines TRBV24-1 with TRBJ2-1; D gene uncertain. This CDR3 is 13 amino acids long. Germline loops: CDR1 KGHDR, CDR2 SFDVKD. V lost 4 bases and J lost 8, with 11 bases in between.

The chain joins TRBV10-2 to TRBJ2-7; 8 nucleotides agree with TRBD2. Germline CDR1 WSHSY, CDR2 SAAADI. With 8 bases clipped from V and 4 bases from J, the junction kept 4 bases outside the gene matches. This CDR3 is built from 12 residues. CDR3 sequence (DNA): TGCGCCAGCGCCAGCGGGAGTTACGAGCAGTACTTC. It yields the protein CASASGSYEQYF.

This chain uses TRBV6-4 with TRBJ1-5; D may be TRBD1 (5 bases). V lost 2 bases, J lost 4 bases, and 12 bases lay in between. This CDR3 is 15 amino acids long. Per the germline V gene, CDR1 is MRHNA and CDR2 is SNTAGT. The CDR3 coding sequence is TGTGCCAGCAGTGACGGGCAGGGAGGGAATCAGCCCCAGCATTTT. Residues: CASSDGQGGNQPQHF.

This clonotype was detected a few times. The chain joins TRBV28 to TRBJ1-2; tentative D call: TRBD1 (6 bases). Trimming stripped 5 bases from V and 4 bases from J, with 17 bases between. Germline lookup yields CDR1 MDHEN and CDR2 SYDVKM. This CDR3 comprises 15 residues. For the CDR3, the DNA is TGTGCCAGCAGTCAGAGTACGACAGGTTCCTATGGCTACACCTTC. It encodes CASSQSTTGSYGYTF.

CDR3 DNA sequence: TGTGCCAGCACCCCTTTAGGCACCTCGTACCAAGAGACCCAGTACTTC. Its translation: CASTPLGTSYQETQYF. V usage is TRBV28 and J usage is TRBJ2-5, with D unresolved. V lost 7 bases, J lost 0 bases, and 18 bases lay in between. Germline V gene lookup returns CDR1 MDHEN and CDR2 SYDVKM. The CDR3 is made up of 16 amino acids.

The V and J genes are TRBV7-2 and TRBJ2-5; no clear D gene. Gene TRBJ2-1 matches the end of the DNA better, so the J call may be wrong. The CDR3 extends over 12 amino acids. Per germline, CDR1 SGHTA and CDR2 FQGNSA. For the CDR3, the DNA is TGTGCCAGCAGCGTTTCCCAAGAGACCCAGTTCTTC. This codes for CASSVSQETQFF.

This clonotype showed up many times. V is TRBV27 and J is TRBJ1-2; the D is unclear. The CDR3 consists of 12 residues. Per the germline V gene, CDR1 is MNHEY and CDR2 is SMNVEV (reference sequence). V shed 8 bases and J shed 4 bases, with 11 bases lying between them. The CDR3 spells CASFGVGYGYTF. The CDR3 DNA reads TGTGCCAGCTTCGGAGTCGGCTATGGCTACACCTTC.

A single count supports this clonotype. The germline gene is not matched at one end of the junction; a read error may be the cause. The rearrangement links TRBV24-1 to TRBJ2-5, with 10 bases matching TRBD1. The CDR3 has 15 amino acids. Per the germline V gene, CDR1 is KGHDR and CDR2 is SFDVKD. CDR3 sequence: CVTSDSTGGIETQYF. In DNA form, the CDR3 reads TGTGTCACCAGTGATTCGACAGGGGGCATAGAGACCCAGTACTTC.

This chain joins TRBV5-1 and TRBJ1-2; 7 bases line up with TRBD1. V shed 4 bases, J shed 8 bases, and the junction held 11 bases outside the gene matches. Per the germline V gene, CDR1 is SGHRS and CDR2 is YFSETQ. This CDR3 has 14 amino acids. CDR3 loop: CASSPGGTDWGYTF. DNA of the CDR3: TGCGCCAGCAGCCCGGGTGGGACAGATTGGGGCTACACCTTC.

Turning to this clonotype: Germline and junction disagree at one end, which may indicate a read error. The gene calls are TRBV5-6 and TRBJ2-1; D assignment may be TRBD1 or TRBD2 (5 bases each). Germline V CDR1 and CDR2: SGHDT, YYEEEE. The CDR3 sequence is 18 residues long. CDR3 DNA sequence: TGTGCCAGCAGCTTAGGCTGGGCGACAGCCGGGACCTATAATGAGCAGTTCTTC. Protein: CASSLGWATAGTYNEQFF.

The chain recombines TRBV20-1 with TRBJ2-5; possibly TRBD1 for D (5 bases). V dropped 0 bases and J dropped 0 bases, with 14 bases sitting between them. Germline V gene data show CDR1 as DFQATT and CDR2 as SNEGSKA (reference sequence). This CDR3 comprises 16 residues. CDR3 protein: CSARDGRGGDQETQYF. DNA for the CDR3: TGCAGTGCTAGAGATGGTAGGGGTGGGGACCAAGAGACCCAGTACTTC.

The chain employs TRBV12-3 or TRBV12-4 and TRBJ1-1; D might be TRBD1 (5 bases). The V and J ends lost 3 bases and 4 bases respectively, with 9 bases between them. The CDR3 has 13 residues. DNA of the CDR3: TGTGCCAGCAGTTTTATTGGGGGCACTGAAGCTTTCTTT. Protein: CASSFIGGTEAFF.

In this sample, this clonotype turned up once. V gene TRBV6-5 combines with J gene TRBJ2-5, with TRBD2 identical over 13 bases. The germline V gene has CDR1 MNHEY and CDR2 SVGAGI. The CDR3 runs to 14 residues. The V gene end was trimmed by 5 bases and the J gene end by 6 bases; junction bases not matched to a gene: 3. The chain's CDR3 is CASSRGTSGKTQYF. The CDR3 DNA reads as TGTGCCAGCAGTCGGGGGACTAGCGGGAAGACCCAGTACTTC.

The table lists this clonotype with many counts. The rearrangement uses TRBV24-1 and TRBJ2-4; 8 bases map to TRBD2. Germline CDR1 reads KGHDR; CDR2 reads SFDVKD. J was trimmed by 5 bases and V by 3 bases; bases with no gene match: 2. This CDR3 region has 14 residues. The CDR3 region has the DNA TGTGCCACCAGTGATCCGGGACTAGAAAACATTCAGTACTTC. It translates to CATSDPGLENIQYF.

This clonotype was found many times. V gene TRBV6-5 combines with J gene TRBJ2-7; D is unresolved. V gave up 7 bases and J gave up 3 bases, with 13 bases separating them. Per the germline V gene, CDR1 is MNHEY and CDR2 is SVGAGI. The CDR3 totals 13 residues. The CDR3 bases are TGTGCCAGCACCCCAGGTCCCCTCTACGAGCAGTACTTC. Protein sequence: CASTPGPLYEQYF.

This clonotype showed up just a few times. The chain couples TRBV21-1 to TRBJ2-5; TRBD2 is the table's D call and was not checked against the DNA. TRBV21-1 is labeled a pseudogene. The CDR3 is made up of 15 amino acids. In DNA, the CDR3 is TGTGCCAGCAGCAAACTCCCGCAGGGCGACGAGACCCAGTACTTC. It translates to CASSKLPQGDETQYF.

This clonotype was detected only a few times. This chain connects TRBV20-1 to TRBJ2-1; 8 bases match TRBD2. After removal of 6 bases from V and 7 bases from J, the junction contained 8 bases not matched to a gene. Germline V gene data show CDR1 as DFQATT and CDR2 as SNEGSKA (reference sequence). This CDR3 is 13 amino acids long. Here the CDR3 reads CSALAGGGNEQFF. The CDR3 DNA sequence: TGCAGTGCCCTGGCTGGCGGGGGGAATGAGCAGTTCTTC.

V gene TRBV5-1 combines with J gene TRBJ1-1; D perhaps matches TRBD1 (6 bases). Trimming shortened V by 4 bases and J by 5 bases, and 18 bases separated the two germline ends. This CDR3 contains 15 residues. Germline V gives CDR1 SGHRS, CDR2 YFSETQ. The CDR3 here is CASSPVQGKGTEAFF. The CDR3 region has the DNA TGCGCCAGCAGCCCGGTACAGGGAAAAGGGACTGAAGCTTTCTTT.

The rearrangement joins TRBV2 to TRBJ1-4; 7 positions agree with TRBD1. This CDR3 comprises 16 residues. The trim removed 0 bases at V and 4 bases at J, leaving 5 bases unmatched. Per the germline V gene, CDR1 is SNHLY and CDR2 is FYNNEI. This CDR3 is CASSEARGTVNEKLFF. CDR3 DNA sequence: TGTGCCAGCAGTGAAGCGAGAGGGACAGTTAATGAAAAACTGTTTTTT.